The 28 T cell receptor beta chains listed next were all sequenced from one sample in a study of T-cell reconstitution after alpha-beta-depleted transplantation in children. Preparation of the TCRbeta library used unique molecular identifiers. TCRdb used MiXCR to reprocess the PCR reads, holding one entry per CDR3 protein. Among a few hundred thousand distinct CDR3 sequences, over 10% were seen once, and the ten largest hold 2.2%. Here the sequenced sample was PBMCs, mostly from graft donor cells, taken 360 days after TCRalphabeta/CD19-depleted stem cell transplant. The receptors shown here come from a male patient between 10 and 17 years old who had a stem cell transplant for acute myeloid leukemia, so the T cells may come from the graft donor.

In this sample, this clonotype turned up many times. This chain links TRBV7-8 with TRBJ2-7, with 8 bases aligning to TRBD2. Looked up from germline, CDR1 is SGHVS and CDR2 is FQNEAQ. CDR3 length: 16 amino acids. The trim removed 3 bases at V and 1 base at J, leaving 8 bases unmatched. The CDR3 nucleotides are TGTGCCAGCAGCTTTCTTAGCGGGGCCCCGTCCTACGAGCAGTACTTC. Amino acid sequence: CASSFLSGAPSYEQYF.

This clonotype has just a few counts. This sequence joins TRBV20-1 and TRBJ2-2; 10 bases align to TRBD1. The CDR3 extends over 13 amino acids. V shed 2 bases, J shed 7 bases, and the junction held 1 base outside the gene matches. Germline V CDR1 and CDR2: DFQATT, SNEGSKA (reference sequence). As DNA, the CDR3 is TGCAGTGCTAGATGGGACAGGGGCGGGGAGCTGTTTTTT. It specifies CSARWDRGGELFF.

This clonotype was seen ten or more times. The chain recombines TRBV7-9 with TRBJ2-1; TRBD2 agrees at 14 bases. Germline V gene data show CDR1 as SEHNR and CDR2 as FQNEAQ (reference sequence). V was clipped by 5 bases and J by 7 bases; unmatched bases: 10. This CDR3 region has 17 residues. The CDR3 loop reads CASSLRLAGGPRNEQFF. The CDR3 bases are TGTGCCAGCAGCCTCCGACTAGCGGGAGGGCCTCGAAATGAGCAGTTCTTC.

Ten or more counts support this clonotype. The chain links TRBV28 to TRBJ1-6, with D hard to call. V was cut by 6 bases and J by 13 bases, with 19 bases left in between. Germline V gives CDR1 MDHEN, CDR2 SYDVKM. The CDR3 runs to 14 residues. The CDR3 is CASSPGPAGFPLHF. The CDR3, as DNA: TGTGCCAGCAGCCCCGGACCTGCGGGATTTCCCCTCCACTTT. Together with reference TRBV28 and TRBJ1-6, the CDR3 gives the full variable domain: DVKVTQSSRYLVKRTGEKVFLECVQDMDHENMFWYRQDPGLGLRLIYFSYDVKMKEKGDIPEGYSVSREKKERFSLILESASTNQTSMYLCASSPGPAGFPLHFGNGTRLTVT.

J is TRBJ2-7 and V is TRBV28; D possibly corresponds to TRBD1 (6 bases). The CDR3 extends over 13 amino acids. CDR1 and CDR2 from the germline V gene are MDHEN and SYDVKM. Trimming removed 2 bases at V and 6 bases at J, with 11 bases between. CDR3 region: CASSLTGLREQYF. The CDR3 DNA sequence: TGTGCCAGCAGTTTAACAGGGTTGCGCGAGCAGTACTTC. The variable domain in full, with the rest retrieved from reference TRBV28 and TRBJ2-7, is DVKVTQSSRYLVKRTGEKVFLECVQDMDHENMFWYRQDPGLGLRLIYFSYDVKMKEKGDIPEGYSVSREKKERFSLILESASTNQTSMYLCASSLTGLREQYFGPGTRLTVT.

This clonotype was picked up many times. J is TRBJ1-1 and V is TRBV28; maybe TRBD1 (6 bases). The germline CDR1 and CDR2 sequences are MDHEN and SYDVKM. The V and J ends lost 6 bases and 1 base respectively, with 12 bases between them. This CDR3 is built from 14 residues. CDR3 residues: CASRAGARNTEAFF. CDR3 nucleotide sequence: TGTGCCAGCAGGGCGGGGGCTCGGAACACTGAAGCTTTCTTT.

There are a few counts of this clonotype. The genes are TRBV28 and TRBJ2-7; 11 bases are a match to TRBD2. The germline V gene has CDR1 MDHEN and CDR2 SYDVKM. Trimming at V came to 7 bases and at J to 4 bases, leaving 3 bases not matched to a gene. There are 13 residues in the CDR3. The CDR3 region has the DNA TGTGCCAGCATAGCGGGAGGGCCTTACGAGCAGTACTTC. As protein: CASIAGGPYEQYF.

This clonotype was seen a few times. The chain couples TRBV7-3 to TRBJ1-5, with 7 positions matching TRBD1. Germline assignment: CDR1 SGHTA and CDR2 FQGTGA. CDR3 length: 13 amino acids. Trimming at V came to 4 bases and at J to 6 bases, leaving 3 bases not matched to a gene. CDR3 nucleotide sequence: TGTGCCAGCAGCTCCTACAGGGGTCAGCCCCAGCATTTT. Translating it yields CASSSYRGQPQHF.

The sample holds a few counts of this clonotype. This chain joins TRBV4-2 and TRBJ2-7, with 7 bases that match TRBD2. Looked up from germline, CDR1 is LGHNA and CDR2 is YNFKEQ. The CDR3 extends over 17 amino acids. V trimming: 0 bases; J trimming: 1 base; junction bases outside the gene matches: 9. The CDR3 reads CASSQDAGTTISYEQYF. The CDR3 DNA follows: TGTGCCAGCAGCCAAGACGCTGGGACTACCATATCCTACGAGCAGTACTTC.

The chain couples TRBV5-1 to TRBJ1-1; 8 nucleotides agree with TRBD1. CDR3 length: 16 residues. The germline V gene has CDR1 SGHRS and CDR2 YFSETQ. The trim removed 1 base at V and 3 bases at J, leaving 8 bases unmatched. The CDR3 here is CASSLTPRQGYTEAFF. The CDR3, as DNA: TGCGCCAGCAGCTTGACGCCGAGACAGGGGTACACTGAAGCTTTCTTT. The whole variable domain, remainder taken from reference TRBV5-1 and TRBJ1-1, is KAGVTQTPRYLIKTRGQQVTLSCSPISGHRSVSWYQQTPGQGLQFLFEYFSETQRNKGNFPGRFSGRQFSNSRSEMNVSTLELGDSALYLCASSLTPRQGYTEAFFGQGTRLTVV.

This clonotype was counted at least ten times. The chain joins TRBV12-3 or TRBV12-4 to TRBJ2-7; 7 positions match TRBD1. Trimming cost V 8 bases and J 7 bases; bases outside gene matches: 11. The CDR3 runs 13 residues. CDR3 in DNA: TGTGCCAGCTGGCCAGGGGGACGTCTGGAGCAGTACTTC. Translating it yields CASWPGGRLEQYF.

This clonotype was seen a few times. The gene calls are TRBV7-8 and TRBJ2-7, with D perhaps TRBD2 (5 bases). V lost 1 base, J lost 6 bases, and 10 bases lay in between. Germline CDR1 and CDR2: SGHVS and FQNEAQ. The CDR3 length is 13 residues. The CDR3 is CASSLGGSGEQYF. DNA for the CDR3: TGTGCCAGCAGCTTAGGAGGGAGCGGCGAGCAGTACTTC.

The J gene is TRBJ2-5, the V gene TRBV12-3 or TRBV12-4; no firm D call. Trimming removed 4 bases at V and 5 bases at J, with 11 bases between. CDR3 length: 13 residues. The CDR3 DNA follows: TGTGCCAGCAGTTCAGAGGTTTGGGAGACCCAGTACTTC. Amino acids: CASSSEVWETQYF.

In this sample, this clonotype turned up many times. This chain uses TRBV6-2 or TRBV6-3 with TRBJ2-3; D is unresolved. CDR3 length equals 12 residues. Between the trimmed V and J ends, which lost 4 bases and 4 bases, there was a span of 6 bases. CDR1 is MNHEY and CDR2 is SVGEGT in the germline V gene. CDR3 DNA: TGTGCCAGCAGTTCTACCTCAGATACGCAGTATTTT. Residues: CASSSTSDTQYF.

Only a few counts were recorded for this clonotype. This rearrangement joins TRBV20-1 to TRBJ2-1, with 8 bases matching TRBD2. The germline CDR1 and CDR2 sequences are DFQATT and SNEGSKA (reference sequence). The CDR3 length is 13 residues. V lost 5 bases, J lost 7 bases, and 7 bases stayed unmatched. The CDR3 sequence: CSAGTSLVNEQFF. The DNA for the CDR3 is TGCAGTGCTGGGACTAGTTTGGTGAATGAGCAGTTCTTC.

This clonotype has a handful of counts. The chain employs TRBV28 and TRBJ2-7; D is possibly TRBD2 (5 bases). In germline, CDR1 is MDHEN, CDR2 SYDVKM. V was clipped by 3 bases and J by 9 bases, with 15 bases between them. The CDR3 has 13 residues. CDR3 loop: CASSLALGILQYF. DNA of the CDR3: TGTGCCAGCAGTTTGGCCCTCGGGATCCTGCAGTACTTC. Supplemented by reference TRBV28 and TRBJ2-7, the full variable domain reads DVKVTQSSRYLVKRTGEKVFLECVQDMDHENMFWYRQDPGLGLRLIYFSYDVKMKEKGDIPEGYSVSREKKERFSLILESASTNQTSMYLCASSLALGILQYFGPGTRLTVT.

Ten or more counts support this clonotype. The rearrangement links TRBV28 to TRBJ2-2; 7 nucleotides align to TRBD1. This CDR3 comprises 15 residues. After removal of 6 bases from V and 1 base from J, the junction contained 5 bases not matched to a gene. Looked up from germline, CDR1 is MDHEN and CDR2 is SYDVKM. The CDR3 protein is CASSGTALNTGELFF. The CDR3 DNA reads TGTGCCAGCAGCGGGACAGCGCTGAACACCGGGGAGCTGTTTTTT. Filled out from reference TRBV28 and TRBJ2-2, the complete variable domain reads DVKVTQSSRYLVKRTGEKVFLECVQDMDHENMFWYRQDPGLGLRLIYFSYDVKMKEKGDIPEGYSVSREKKERFSLILESASTNQTSMYLCASSGTALNTGELFFGEGSRLTVL.

This clonotype has a handful of counts. The chain is built from TRBV7-6 and TRBJ2-3; D ambiguous. V was shortened by 3 bases and J by 5 bases, with 15 bases between the two germline ends. CDR1 SGHVS and CDR2 FNYEAQ come from the germline V gene. The CDR3 consists of 15 residues. This CDR3 is CASSFSGRSEDTQYF. CDR3 DNA sequence: TGTGCCAGCAGCTTTAGTGGGCGATCCGAAGATACGCAGTATTTT.

This clonotype was observed many times. V and J are TRBV10-3 and TRBJ1-4; perhaps TRBD1 as D (6 bases). Deletions cut 6 bases from V and 2 bases from J, with 10 bases between. The CDR3 extends over 14 amino acids. Germline values: CDR1 ENHRY, CDR2 SYGVKD. The CDR3 DNA follows: TGTGCCATCAGCCCCGGGGGCACTAATGAAAAACTGTTTTTT. Translated, it gives CAISPGGTNEKLFF.

This chain connects TRBV20-1 to TRBJ2-1, with a possible D match to TRBD1 (5 bases). Trimming cost V 5 bases and J 5 bases, with 16 bases left between them. Looked up from germline, CDR1 is DFQATT and CDR2 is SNEGSKA (reference sequence). The CDR3 extends over 14 amino acids. The CDR3 DNA sequence: TGCAGTGCTTGGGGCATAGACCCCCACAATGAGCAGTTCTTC. Amino acid sequence: CSAWGIDPHNEQFF.

This clonotype turned up a few times. The gene calls are TRBV6-2 or TRBV6-3 and TRBJ2-7; TRBD2 matches at 11 bases. The CDR3 sequence is 16 residues long. Losses at the gene ends were 0 bases for V and 3 bases for J; bases not matched to a gene: 4. Germline CDR1 MNHEY, CDR2 SVGEGT. The CDR3 bases are TGTGCCAGCAGTTACTCGACTAGCGGGAATCTCTACGAGCAGTACTTC. This encodes CASSYSTSGNLYEQYF.

The chain has TRBV15 and TRBJ2-1; D not resolved. V dropped 0 bases and J dropped 6 bases, with 15 bases sitting between them. The CDR3 consists of 16 residues. The germline CDR1 and CDR2 sequences are LNHNV and YYDKDF (reference sequence). The CDR3 region is CATSRDRLSHINEQFF. CDR3 bases: TGTGCCACCAGCAGAGATAGGCTCTCGCACATCAATGAGCAGTTCTTC.

The chain carries TRBV7-9 and TRBJ2-2; TRBD1 is a possible D gene (5 bases). Trimming shortened V by 6 bases and J by 0 bases, and 14 bases separated the two germline ends. CDR1 and CDR2 from the germline V gene are SEHNR and FQNEAQ (reference sequence). This CDR3 is built from 16 residues. This chain's CDR3 is CASRIPGKPNTGELFF. The DNA of the CDR3 is TGTGCCAGCAGGATCCCAGGGAAGCCGAACACCGGGGAGCTGTTTTTT. Variable domain in full (rest from reference TRBV7-9 and TRBJ2-2): DTGVSQNPRHKITKRGQNVTFRCDPISEHNRLYWYRQTLGQGPEFLTYFQNEAQLEKSRLLSDRFSAERPKGSFSTLEIQRTEQGDSAMYLCASRIPGKPNTGELFFGEGSRLTVL.

This clonotype occurred many times. This chain uses TRBV29-1 with TRBJ2-3; TRBD1 matches 8 bases. This CDR3 is built from 14 residues. Germline CDR1 SQVTM, CDR2 ANQGSEA. With V trimmed by 6 bases and J by 1 base, 6 bases remained unmatched. The CDR3 here is CSVTKGQGTDTQYF. For the CDR3, the DNA is TGCAGCGTGACCAAGGGACAGGGCACAGATACGCAGTATTTT.

This clonotype was observed a handful of times. V is TRBV27 and J is TRBJ2-1; the match to TRBD1 covers 7 bases. Germline V gene lookup returns CDR1 MNHEY and CDR2 SMNVEV (reference sequence). The CDR3 sequence is 22 residues long. Unmatched junction bases numbered 29, after V lost 4 bases and J lost 5 bases. The CDR3 sequence is CASSCDRVNSYNVGPQNNEQFF. CDR3 sequence (DNA): TGTGCCAGCAGTTGCGACAGGGTCAACTCCTACAATGTGGGGCCCCAAAACAATGAGCAGTTCTTC.

This clonotype was counted a few times. The rearrangement uses TRBV11-1 and TRBJ2-3; TRBD2 agrees at 11 bases. This CDR3 comprises 18 residues. Germline trimming cut 4 bases from V and 0 bases from J; bases unmatched to any gene: 9. From germline, CDR1 is SGHAT and CDR2 FQDESV (reference sequence). CDR3 protein: CASSSTSGSLVSTDTQYF. The CDR3 DNA sequence: TGTGCCAGCAGCTCTACTAGCGGGAGCCTAGTCAGCACAGATACGCAGTATTTT.

This clonotype was detected a few times. The chain employs TRBV5-1 and TRBJ2-3; D remains ambiguous. Trimming shortened V by 1 base and J by 1 base, and 13 bases separated the two germline ends. CDR3 length: 16 amino acids. Germline CDR1 SGHRS, CDR2 YFSETQ. The CDR3 sequence: CASSLSEELRTDTQYF. Written as DNA, the CDR3 is TGCGCCAGCAGCTTGAGCGAAGAGCTACGCACAGATACGCAGTATTTT.

The chain links TRBV28 to TRBJ2-3; no firm D call. Trimming removed 7 bases from V and 1 base from J, with 9 bases in between. The CDR3 loop spans 13 amino acids. The germline CDR1 and CDR2 sequences are MDHEN and SYDVKM. The DNA for the CDR3 is TGTGCCAGCACCTCAATGGGCACAGATACGCAGTATTTT. Translating gives CASTSMGTDTQYF.